This T cell receptor beta chain was identified in a study of blood T cell repertoires in COVID-19. Study overall: COVID-19 samples from acute and convalescent phases originated in the United States, Italy and Spain. In each case, the material was cDNA or gDNA derived from T cells, B-cell-depleted T cells, or PBMCs.

Produced via immunoSEQ multiplex PCR; TCRdb's table is partial and in-frame only. The sample records roughly 200,000 clones, 70% to 90% being singletons. The CDR3 covers 16 residues. After removal of 8 bases from V and 4 bases from J, the junction contained 9 bases not matched to a gene. Germline lookup yields CDR1 SGHTA and CDR2 FQGTGA. The source of this sequence is a man aged 60 to 69 with acute or convalescent COVID-19. The rearrangement joins TRBV7-3 to TRBJ2-6; 9 nucleotides align to TRBD1. Sample: peripheral blood. CDR3 DNA: TGTGCCAGCCGCCCGGGACAGGGTAGAGGGGCCAACGTCCTGACTTTC. Translated: CASRPGQGRGANVLTF. The full variable domain, rest sourced from reference TRBV7-3 and TRBJ2-6, is GAGVSQTPSNKVTEKGKYVELRCDPISGHTALYWYRQSLGQGPEFLIYFQGTGAADDSGLPNDRFFAVRPEGSVSTLKIQRTERGDSAVYLCASRPGQGRGANVLTFGAGSRLTVL.